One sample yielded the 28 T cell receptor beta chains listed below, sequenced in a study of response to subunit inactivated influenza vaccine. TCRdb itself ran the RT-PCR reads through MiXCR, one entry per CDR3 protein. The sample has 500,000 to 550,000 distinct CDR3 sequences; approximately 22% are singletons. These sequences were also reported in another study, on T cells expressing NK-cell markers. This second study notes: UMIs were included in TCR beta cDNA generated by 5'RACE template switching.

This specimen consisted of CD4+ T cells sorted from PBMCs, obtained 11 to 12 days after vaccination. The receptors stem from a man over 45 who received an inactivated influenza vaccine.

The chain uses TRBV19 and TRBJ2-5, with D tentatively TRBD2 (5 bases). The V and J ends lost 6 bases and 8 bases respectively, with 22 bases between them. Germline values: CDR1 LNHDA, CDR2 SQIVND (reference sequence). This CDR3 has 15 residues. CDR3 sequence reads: CASSPSGGRSVTQYF. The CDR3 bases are TGTGCCAGTAGCCCCAGCGGAGGACGGTCGGTTACCCAGTACTTC.

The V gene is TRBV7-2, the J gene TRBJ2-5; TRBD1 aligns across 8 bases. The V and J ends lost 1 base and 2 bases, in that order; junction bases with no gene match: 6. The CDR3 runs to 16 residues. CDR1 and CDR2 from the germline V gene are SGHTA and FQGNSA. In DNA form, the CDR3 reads TGTGCCAGCAGCTTAGTCCAGGGGGCAGGTCAAGAGACCCAGTACTTC. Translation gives CASSLVQGAGQETQYF.

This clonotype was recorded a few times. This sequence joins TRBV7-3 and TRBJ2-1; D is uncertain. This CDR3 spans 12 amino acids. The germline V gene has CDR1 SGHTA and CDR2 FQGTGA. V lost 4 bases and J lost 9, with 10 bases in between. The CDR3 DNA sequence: TGTGCCAGCAGCTCCCGCCTGGGTGAGCAGTTCTTC. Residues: CASSSRLGEQFF.

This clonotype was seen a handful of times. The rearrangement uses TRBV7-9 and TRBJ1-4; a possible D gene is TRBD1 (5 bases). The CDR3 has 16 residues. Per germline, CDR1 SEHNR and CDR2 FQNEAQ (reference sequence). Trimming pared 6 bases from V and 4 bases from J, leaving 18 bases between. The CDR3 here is CASSLIRDGGNEKLFF. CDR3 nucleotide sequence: TGTGCCAGCAGTCTTATCCGGGACGGGGGTAATGAAAAACTGTTTTTT.

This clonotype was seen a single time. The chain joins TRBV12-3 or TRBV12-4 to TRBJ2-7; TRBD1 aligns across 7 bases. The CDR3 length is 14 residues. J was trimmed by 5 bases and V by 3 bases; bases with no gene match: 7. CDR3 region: CASSFRQGGNEQYF. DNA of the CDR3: TGTGCCAGCAGTTTCAGACAGGGTGGCAACGAGCAGTACTTC.

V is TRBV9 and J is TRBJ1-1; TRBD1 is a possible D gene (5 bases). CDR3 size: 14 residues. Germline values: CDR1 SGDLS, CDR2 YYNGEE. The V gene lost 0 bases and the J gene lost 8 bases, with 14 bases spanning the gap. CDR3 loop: CASSVGGEPREAFF. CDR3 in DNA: TGTGCCAGCAGCGTAGGAGGGGAGCCTCGGGAAGCTTTCTTT.

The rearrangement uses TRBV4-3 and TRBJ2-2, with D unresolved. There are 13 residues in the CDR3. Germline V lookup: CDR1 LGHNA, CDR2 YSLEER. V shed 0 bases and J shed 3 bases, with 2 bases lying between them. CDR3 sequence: CASSQDDTGELFF. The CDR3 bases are TGCGCCAGCAGCCAAGATGACACCGGGGAGCTGTTTTTT.

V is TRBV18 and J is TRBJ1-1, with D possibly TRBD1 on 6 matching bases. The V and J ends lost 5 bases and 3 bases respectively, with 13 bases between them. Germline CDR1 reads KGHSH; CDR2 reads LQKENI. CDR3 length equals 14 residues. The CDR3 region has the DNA TGTGCCAGCTCATACAGGGCTTTGGACACTGAAGCTTTCTTT. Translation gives CASSYRALDTEAFF.

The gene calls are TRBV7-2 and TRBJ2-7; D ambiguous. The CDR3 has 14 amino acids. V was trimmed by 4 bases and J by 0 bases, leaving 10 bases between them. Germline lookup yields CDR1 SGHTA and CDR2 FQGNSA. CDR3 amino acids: CASSSNRASYEQYF. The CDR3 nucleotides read TGTGCCAGCAGCTCCAACCGGGCCTCCTACGAGCAGTACTTC.

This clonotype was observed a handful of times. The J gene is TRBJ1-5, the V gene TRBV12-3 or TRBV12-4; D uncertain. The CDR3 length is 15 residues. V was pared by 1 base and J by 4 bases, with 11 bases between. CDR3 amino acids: CASSLGAGRNQPQHF. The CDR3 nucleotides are TGTGCCAGCAGTTTAGGAGCGGGGAGAAATCAGCCCCAGCATTTT.

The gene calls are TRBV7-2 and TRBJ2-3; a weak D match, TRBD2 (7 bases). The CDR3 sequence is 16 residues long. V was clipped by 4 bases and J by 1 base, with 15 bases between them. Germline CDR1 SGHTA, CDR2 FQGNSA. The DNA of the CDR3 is TGTGCCAGCAGCTCGGGGGGCGGGATGGGCACAGATACGCAGTATTTT. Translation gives CASSSGGGMGTDTQYF.

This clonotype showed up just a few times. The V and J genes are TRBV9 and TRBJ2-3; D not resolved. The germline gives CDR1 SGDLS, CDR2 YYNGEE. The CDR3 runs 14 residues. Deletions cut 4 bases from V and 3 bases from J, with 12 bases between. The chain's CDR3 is CASSPFPGTDTQYF. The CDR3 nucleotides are TGTGCCAGCAGCCCTTTTCCGGGTACAGATACGCAGTATTTT. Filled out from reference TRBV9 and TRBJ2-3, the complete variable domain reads DSGVTQTPKHLITATGQRVTLRCSPRSGDLSVYWYQQSLDQGLQFLIQYYNGEERAKGNILERFSAQQFPDLHSELNLSSLELGDSALYFCASSPFPGTDTQYFGPGTRLTVL.

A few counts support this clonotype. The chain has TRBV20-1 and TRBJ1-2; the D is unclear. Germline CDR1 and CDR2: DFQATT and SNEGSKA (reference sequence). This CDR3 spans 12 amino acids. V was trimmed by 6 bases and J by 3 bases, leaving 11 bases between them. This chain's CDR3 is CSATWTDYGYTF. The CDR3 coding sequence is TGCAGTGCCACCTGGACGGACTATGGCTACACCTTC.

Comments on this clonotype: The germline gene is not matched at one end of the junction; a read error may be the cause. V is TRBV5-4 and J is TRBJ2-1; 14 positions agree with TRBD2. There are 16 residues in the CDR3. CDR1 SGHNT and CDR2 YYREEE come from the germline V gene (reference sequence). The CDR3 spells CASGLAGGPTRGEKFF. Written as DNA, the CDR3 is TGTGCCAGCGGACTAGCGGGGGGCCCTACAAGAGGTGAGAAGTTCTTC.

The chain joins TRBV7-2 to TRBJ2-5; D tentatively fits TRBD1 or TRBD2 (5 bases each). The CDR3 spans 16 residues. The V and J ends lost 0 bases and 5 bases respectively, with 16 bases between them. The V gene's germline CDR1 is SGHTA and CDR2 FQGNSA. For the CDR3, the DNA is TGTGCCAGCAGCTTAGCTTTTCTAGCAGGGTCGGAGACCCAGTACTTC. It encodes CASSLAFLAGSETQYF.

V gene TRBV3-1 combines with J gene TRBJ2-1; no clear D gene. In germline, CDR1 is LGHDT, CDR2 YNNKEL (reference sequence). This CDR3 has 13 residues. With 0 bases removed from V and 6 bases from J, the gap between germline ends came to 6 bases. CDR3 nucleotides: TGTGCCAGCAGCCAAGACGGTCTCAATGAGCAGTTCTTC. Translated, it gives CASSQDGLNEQFF.

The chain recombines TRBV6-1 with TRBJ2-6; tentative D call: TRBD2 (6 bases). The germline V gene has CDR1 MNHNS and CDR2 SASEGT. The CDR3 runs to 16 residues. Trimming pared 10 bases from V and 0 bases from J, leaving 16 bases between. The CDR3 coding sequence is TGTGCCACCCTGGGGGACTTATACTCTGGGGCCAACGTCCTGACTTTC. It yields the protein CATLGDLYSGANVLTF.

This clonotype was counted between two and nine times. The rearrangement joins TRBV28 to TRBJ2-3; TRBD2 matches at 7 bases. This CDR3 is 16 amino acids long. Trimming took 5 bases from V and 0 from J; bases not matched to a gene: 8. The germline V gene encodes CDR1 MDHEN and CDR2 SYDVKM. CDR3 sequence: CASSLQGAGSTDTQYF. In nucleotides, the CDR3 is TGTGCCAGCAGTCTCCAAGGAGCGGGGAGCACAGATACGCAGTATTTT.

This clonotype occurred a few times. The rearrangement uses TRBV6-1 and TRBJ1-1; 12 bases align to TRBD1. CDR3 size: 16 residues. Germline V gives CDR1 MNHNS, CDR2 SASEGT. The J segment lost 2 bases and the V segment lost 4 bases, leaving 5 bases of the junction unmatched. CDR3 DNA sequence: TGTGCCAGCAGTGGCGGGACAGGGGGCTCTAACACTGAAGCTTTCTTT. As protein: CASSGGTGGSNTEAFF.

The CDR3 DNA sequence: TGCAGTGCTGGTGACAGGGGGCGGGTTTCACCCCTCCACTTT. Protein sequence: CSAGDRGRVSPLHF. The chain is built from TRBV20-1 and TRBJ1-6; 10 bases line up with TRBD1. V trimming: 5 bases; J trimming: 9 bases; junction bases outside the gene matches: 7. This CDR3 has 14 residues. Germline CDR1 DFQATT, CDR2 SNEGSKA (reference sequence).

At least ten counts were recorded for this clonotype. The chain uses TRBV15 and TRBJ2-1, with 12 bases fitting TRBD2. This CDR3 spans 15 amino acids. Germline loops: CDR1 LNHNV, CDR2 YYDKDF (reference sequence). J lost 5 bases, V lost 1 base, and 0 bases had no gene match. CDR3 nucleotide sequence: TGTGCCACCAGCAGAGGGACTAGCGGGGACAATGAGCAGTTCTTC. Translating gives CATSRGTSGDNEQFF.

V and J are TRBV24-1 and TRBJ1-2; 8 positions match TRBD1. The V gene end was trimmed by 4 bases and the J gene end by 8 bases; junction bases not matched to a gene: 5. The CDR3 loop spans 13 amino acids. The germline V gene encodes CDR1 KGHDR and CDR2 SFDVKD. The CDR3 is CATSEQTGAGYTF. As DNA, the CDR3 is TGTGCCACCAGTGAACAGACAGGGGCAGGCTACACCTTC.

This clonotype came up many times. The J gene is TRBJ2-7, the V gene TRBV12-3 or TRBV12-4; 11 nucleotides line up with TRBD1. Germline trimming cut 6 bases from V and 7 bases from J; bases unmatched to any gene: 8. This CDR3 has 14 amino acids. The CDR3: CASSPGQGAREQYF. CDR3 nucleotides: TGTGCCAGCAGCCCTGGACAGGGGGCTCGTGAGCAGTACTTC.

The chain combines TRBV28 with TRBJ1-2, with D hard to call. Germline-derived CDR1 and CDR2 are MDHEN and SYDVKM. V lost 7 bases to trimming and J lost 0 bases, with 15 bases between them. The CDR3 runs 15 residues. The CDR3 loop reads CASTQAGPANYGYTF. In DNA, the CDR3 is TGTGCCAGCACTCAAGCCGGGCCGGCTAACTATGGCTACACCTTC.

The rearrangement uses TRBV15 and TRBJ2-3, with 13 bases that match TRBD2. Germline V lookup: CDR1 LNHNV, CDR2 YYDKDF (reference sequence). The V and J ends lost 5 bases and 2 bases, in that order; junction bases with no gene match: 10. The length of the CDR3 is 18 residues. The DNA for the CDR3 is TGTGCCACCAGCGGGTCCCCCGGACTAGCGGGGGTCACAGATACGCAGTATTTT. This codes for CATSGSPGLAGVTDTQYF.

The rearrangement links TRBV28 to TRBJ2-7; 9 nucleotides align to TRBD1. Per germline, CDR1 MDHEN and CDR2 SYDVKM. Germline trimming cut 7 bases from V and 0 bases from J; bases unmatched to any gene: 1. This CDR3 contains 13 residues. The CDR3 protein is CASKGQGSYEQYF. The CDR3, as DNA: TGTGCCAGCAAGGGACAGGGCTCCTACGAGCAGTACTTC. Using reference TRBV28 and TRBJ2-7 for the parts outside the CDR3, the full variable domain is DVKVTQSSRYLVKRTGEKVFLECVQDMDHENMFWYRQDPGLGLRLIYFSYDVKMKEKGDIPEGYSVSREKKERFSLILESASTNQTSMYLCASKGQGSYEQYFGPGTRLTVT.

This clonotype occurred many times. As DNA, the CDR3 is TGCAGTGCTAGAGATCTCCGGGGGGGCACAGATACGCAGTATTTT. Translating it yields CSARDLRGGTDTQYF. This rearrangement joins TRBV20-1 to TRBJ2-3, with TRBD2 matching 7 bases. From germline, CDR1 is DFQATT and CDR2 SNEGSKA (reference sequence). Losses at the gene ends were 0 bases for V and 1 base for J; bases not matched to a gene: 4. This CDR3 is built from 15 residues.

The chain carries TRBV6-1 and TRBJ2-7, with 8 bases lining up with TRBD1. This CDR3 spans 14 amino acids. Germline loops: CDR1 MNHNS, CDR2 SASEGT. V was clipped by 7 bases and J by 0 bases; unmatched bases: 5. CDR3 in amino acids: CASTGGLLSYEQYF. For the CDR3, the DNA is TGTGCCAGCACAGGGGGCCTCCTCTCCTACGAGCAGTACTTC.